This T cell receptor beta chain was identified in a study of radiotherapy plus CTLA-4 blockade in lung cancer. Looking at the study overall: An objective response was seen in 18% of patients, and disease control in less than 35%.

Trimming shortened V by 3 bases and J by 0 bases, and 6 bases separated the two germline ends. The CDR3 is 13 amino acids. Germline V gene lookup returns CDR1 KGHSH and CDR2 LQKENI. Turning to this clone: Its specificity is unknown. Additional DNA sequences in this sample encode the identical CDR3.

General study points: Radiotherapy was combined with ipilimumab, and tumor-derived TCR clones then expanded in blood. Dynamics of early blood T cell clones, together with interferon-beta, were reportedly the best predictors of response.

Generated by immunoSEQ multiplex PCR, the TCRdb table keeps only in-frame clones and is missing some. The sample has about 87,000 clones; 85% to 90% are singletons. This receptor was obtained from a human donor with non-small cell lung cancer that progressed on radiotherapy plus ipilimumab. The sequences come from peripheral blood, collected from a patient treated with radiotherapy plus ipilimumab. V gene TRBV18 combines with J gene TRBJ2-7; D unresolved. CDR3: CASSPPSSYEQYF. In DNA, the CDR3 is TGTGCCAGCTCACCCCCCAGCTCCTACGAGCAGTACTTC.